This T cell receptor beta chain came from a study of T cells after yellow fever vaccination. TCRdb reprocessed the 5' RACE reads with MiXCR, giving one entry per CDR3 protein. The table lists some 600,000 distinct CDR3 sequences, 9% to 15% of them singletons. Of note for this clonotype: Antigen specificity is unknown.

This CDR3 contains 15 residues. The germline gives CDR1 SGHDT, CDR2 YYEEEE. V trimming: 3 bases; J trimming: 5 bases; junction bases outside the gene matches: 6. Points from the study as a whole: The secondary response was weaker, and its peak arrived faster, on day 5 versus 15. A large majority of primary-vaccination clones showed up again after the booster (96% CD4, roughly 91% CD8).

The genes are TRBV5-6 and TRBJ2-1; the match to TRBD1 covers 9 bases. This specimen consisted of PBMCs, obtained on the day of the yellow fever booster vaccination. The sequence derives from a man younger than 40 who received the YFV17D yellow fever vaccine. The CDR3 DNA reads as TGTGCCAGCAGCTACCGGGACAGGGCAAACAATGAGCAGTTCTTC. Translation gives CASSYRDRANNEQFF.